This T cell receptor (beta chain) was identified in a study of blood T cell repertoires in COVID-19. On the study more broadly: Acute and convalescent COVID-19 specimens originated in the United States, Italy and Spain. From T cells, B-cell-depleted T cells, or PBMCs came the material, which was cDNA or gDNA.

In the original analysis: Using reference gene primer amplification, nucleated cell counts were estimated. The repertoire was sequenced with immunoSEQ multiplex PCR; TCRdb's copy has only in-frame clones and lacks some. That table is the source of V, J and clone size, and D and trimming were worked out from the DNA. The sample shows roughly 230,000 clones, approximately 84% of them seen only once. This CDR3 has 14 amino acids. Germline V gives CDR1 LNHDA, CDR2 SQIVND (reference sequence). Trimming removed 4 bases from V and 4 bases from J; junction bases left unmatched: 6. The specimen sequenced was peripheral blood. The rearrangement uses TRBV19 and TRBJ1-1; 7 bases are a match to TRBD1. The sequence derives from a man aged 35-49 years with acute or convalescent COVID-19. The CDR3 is CASSRSQGGTEAFF. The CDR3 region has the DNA TGTGCCAGTAGTAGATCCCAGGGGGGCACTGAAGCTTTCTTT.